This T cell receptor beta chain is drawn from a study of T-cell reconstitution after alpha-beta-depleted transplantation in children. The sample holds a few counts of this clonotype. The CDR3 has 14 residues. With 3 bases removed from V and 2 bases from J, the gap between germline ends came to 13 bases. Germline CDR1 is DFQATT and CDR2 is SNEGSKA (reference sequence). For TCRbeta, the library was prepared with unique molecular identifiers. TCRdb reprocessed the PCR reads via MiXCR and lists one record per CDR3 protein. The sample has 600,000 to 700,000 distinct CDR3 sequences; approximately 17% are singletons.

The source of this sequence is a human donor who donated a stem cell graft to a child with acute myeloid leukemia. V and J are TRBV20-1 and TRBJ2-5, with a possible D match to TRBD1 (5 bases). Specimen: PBMCs from the stem cell graft donor, collected from the stem cell graft. CDR3 loop: CSARDYAGQETQYF. CDR3 in DNA: TGCAGTGCTAGGGATTACGCAGGGCAAGAGACCCAGTACTTC.